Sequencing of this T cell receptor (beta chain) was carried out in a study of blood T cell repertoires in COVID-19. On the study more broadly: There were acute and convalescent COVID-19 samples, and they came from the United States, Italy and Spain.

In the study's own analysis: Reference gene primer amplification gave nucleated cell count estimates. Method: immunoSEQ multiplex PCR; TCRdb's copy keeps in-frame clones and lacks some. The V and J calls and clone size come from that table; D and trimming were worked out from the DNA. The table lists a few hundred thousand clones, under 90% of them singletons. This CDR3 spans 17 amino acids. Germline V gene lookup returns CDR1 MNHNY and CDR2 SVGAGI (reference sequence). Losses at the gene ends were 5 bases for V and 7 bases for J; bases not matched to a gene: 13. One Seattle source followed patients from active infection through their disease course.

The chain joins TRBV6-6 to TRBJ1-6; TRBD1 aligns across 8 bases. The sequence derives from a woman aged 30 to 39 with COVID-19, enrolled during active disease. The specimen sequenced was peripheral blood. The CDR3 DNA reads TGTGCCAGCAGTCGACTCCCGGGGACAGGTGACAATTCACCCCTCCACTTT. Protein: CASSRLPGTGDNSPLHF.